This T cell receptor beta chain was documented in a study of blood T cell repertoires in COVID-19. The V gene lost 7 bases and the J gene lost 2 bases, with 14 bases spanning the gap. CDR1 is SEHNR, CDR2 FQNEAQ, per germline (reference sequence). The CDR3 runs to 14 residues. Original handling: Estimation of nucleated cell counts relied on the amplification of reference gene primers. Clones were sequenced by immunoSEQ multiplex PCR, and TCRdb holds only the in-frame ones, with some missing. V and J calls plus clone size are reproduced from that table; the DNA served to infer D and trimming. The table has around 180,000 clones, about 80% seen once.

This TCR came from a man aged 70-80 years with active or convalescent COVID-19. This chain joins TRBV7-9 and TRBJ2-5; a possible D gene is TRBD2 (5 bases). The sequencing input was peripheral blood. CDR3 DNA: TGTGCCAGCATTGCTGGGAGCGGACAAGAGACCCAGTACTTC. Encoded protein: CASIAGSGQETQYF.